These T cell receptor beta chains were read from a single sample in a study of beta chain features in type 1 diabetes. TCRdb keeps only in-frame clones here, not all; method: immunoSEQ multiplex PCR. The table lists fewer than 550,000 clones, about 10% of them singletons. Sequences were obtained from naive CD4+ T cells from blood. The receptors were gathered from a woman aged 18-29 years in good health. Each CDR3 is given with its conserved first and last residue. A D gene is named only where the DNA matches it firmly. Only some rows state a clone size, as once, few, many or a class for expanded clones.

J gene | V gene | D gene | clone size | CDR3 DNA | CDR3 protein
TRBJ1-1 | TRBV18 | TRBD1 | - | TGTGCCAGCTCACCAGGACAGGTCGAGCCAGCTTTCTTT | CASSPGQVEPAFF
TRBJ2-1 | TRBV2 | TRBD2 | few | TGTGCCAGCATCCCGACTAGCGGGAGCTCCTACAATGAGCAGTTCTTC | CASIPTSGSSYNEQFF
TRBJ1-1 | TRBV11-1 | - | few | TGTGCCAGCAGCTTTTACAGGTCCGGTGAAGCTTTCTTT | CASSFYRSGEAFF
TRBJ2-5 | TRBV2 | TRBD2 | few | TGTGCCAGCAGCGCCTCTAGCGGGAGCCAGACCCAGTACTTC | CASSASSGSQTQYF
TRBJ2-1 | TRBV7-9 | TRBD1 | few | TGTGCCAGCACAGAGACAGGGCTATACAATGAGCAGTTCTTC | CASTETGLYNEQFF
TRBJ1-2 | TRBV7-2 | - | few | TGTGCCAGCAGCGACGGGTATGGCTACACCTTC | CASSDGYGYTF
TRBJ2-3 | TRBV13 | - | - | TGTGCCAGCAGCTTAGTGGGGACAGATACGCAGTATTTT | CASSLVGTDTQYF
TRBJ2-6 | TRBV9 | - | few | TGTGCCAGCAGCGTAGGGATTGGGGGACGCTCGCCTGGGGCCAACGTCCTGACTTTC | CASSVGIGGRSPGANVLTF
TRBJ2-3 | TRBV9 | TRBD2 | few | TGTGCCAGCAGCCCGACTAGCGGGAGGTCCCGGGGAGATACGCAGTATTTT | CASSPTSGRSRGDTQYF
TRBJ2-7 | TRBV10-3 | - | few | TGTGCCATCGCAGTGGGAGGTAGTCTCCACGAGCAGTACTTC | CAIAVGGSLHEQYF
TRBJ1-1 | TRBV30 | - | - | TGTGCCTGGTCGACATCCCCGGTCCGGTTGAACACTGAAGCTTTCTTT | CAWSTSPVRLNTEAFF
TRBJ2-3 | TRBV15 | - | few | TGTGCCACCAGCAGGAACCCGTTCGGGTTAGATACGCAGTATTTT | CATSRNPFGLDTQYF
TRBJ2-5 | TRBV28 | - | - | TGTGCCAGCACCAAAGCCCCACGTTCCCTGGAGACCCAGTACTTC | CASTKAPRSLETQYF
TRBJ1-2 | TRBV14 | TRBD1 | - | TGTGCCAGCAGCCTCCTGATTCAGGGGGGAACTAACTATGGCTACACCTTC | CASSLLIQGGTNYGYTF
TRBJ1-2 | TRBV30 | TRBD1 | - | TGTGCCTGGCAAGGTGGCTGGACAGGGGACGGCTACACCTTC | CAWQGGWTGDGYTF
TRBJ1-5 | TRBV6-5 | - | - | TGTGCCAGCAGTTACATGACAGGTCAGCCCCAGCATTTT | CASSYMTGQPQHF
TRBJ2-5 | TRBV6-5 | - | few | TGTGCCAGCAGTGCAACCGGGACGGTGTACTTC | CASSATGTVYF
TRBJ2-7 | TRBV4-2 | - | - | TGTGCCAGCAGCCAAGAGACTAGAGGGCCATGGGAGCAGTACTTC | CASSQETRGPWEQYF
TRBJ1-1 | TRBV2 | - | - | TGTGCCAGCGGATGGGGGGACACTGAAGCTTTCTTT | CASGWGDTEAFF
TRBJ2-5 | TRBV5-1 | - | - | TGCGCCAGCAGCCCCCAGACGGCTCAAGAGACCCAGTACTTC | CASSPQTAQETQYF
TRBJ2-5 | TRBV7-2 | - | few | TGTGCCAGCAGCTTAGTCGGGTGGAGGGAGACCCAGTACTTC | CASSLVGWRETQYF
TRBJ2-3 | TRBV7-2 | - | few | TGTGCCAGCAGCCAAGAGAGCACAGATACGCAGTATTTT | CASSQESTDTQYF
TRBJ2-1 | TRBV7-9 | TRBD1 | few | TGTGCCAGCAGCTCGGGGACAGGGATCTACAATGAGCAGTTCTTC | CASSSGTGIYNEQFF
TRBJ1-2 | TRBV23-1 | TRBD1 | few | TGCGCCAGCAGTCAGACAGGGTGGGCTAACTATGGCTACACCTTC | CASSQTGWANYGYTF
TRBJ2-4 | TRBV11-2 | - | few | TGTGCCAGCAGCTTAGGGTGGGCTAACATTCAGTACTTC | CASSLGWANIQYF
TRBJ1-5 | TRBV25-1 | - | - | TGTGCCAGCAGTGAATTGAAAGGTAAAGGCAATCAGCCCCAGCATTTT | CASSELKGKGNQPQHF
TRBJ2-7 | TRBV6-5 | TRBD2 | - | TGTGCCAGCCTTCAGACTAGCGGGGGCTCCTACGAGCAGTACTTC | CASLQTSGGSYEQYF
TRBJ2-5 | TRBV2 | - | few | TGTGCCAGCAGTGTACCCTTTGGCAGGGTGGAAGAGACCCAGTACTTC | CASSVPFGRVEETQYF